This TCR beta chain was captured in a study of control samples from healthy donors and cancer patients. Germline lookup yields CDR1 SNHLY and CDR2 FYNNEI. This CDR3 spans 15 amino acids. Losses at the gene ends were 6 bases for V and 5 bases for J; bases not matched to a gene: 10. The repertoire was sequenced with immunoSEQ multiplex PCR; TCRdb's copy has only in-frame clones and lacks some. This sample has around 81,000 clones, with over 90% found just once. The sample taken for sequencing was blood. The origin of this receptor is a woman in her twenties or thirties in good health. The chain links TRBV2 to TRBJ1-1, with 9 bases matching TRBD1. The CDR3 nucleotides are TGTGCCAGCAGAGGCGGGACAGGGAGAGGGACTGAAGCTTTCTTT. This gives the protein CASRGGTGRGTEAFF.